This T cell receptor (beta chain) was recorded in a study of naive and memory T cell subsets (dated by TCRdb to the late 2010s). Broadly, across the study: An open-source, UMI-based TCR alpha and beta sequencing pipeline was applied to sorted naive and memory peripheral blood T cell subsets. The functional CMV T cell responses agreed completely with IgG serology results. RNA was DNase-treated and reverse transcribed with TCR constant-region primers, mostly using SuperScript III. Overall study results and their limits: In both CD4 and CD8 cells, a rise in Gini index and a fall in Shannon and inverse Simpson diversity were observed from naive through CM, EM and EMRA. The repertoire findings for the naive and memory subsets could not be validated against a ground truth, as none was available. TCR abundance followed a power law with an exponent that was different for naive and memory subsets but consistent across the three individuals. Following error correction, more than 95% of naive TCR sequences occurred only once, which made naive abundance distributions much steeper than those of memory subsets. Each clonotype was defined as a single alpha or beta chain sequence rather than as a paired alpha/beta receptor. A few larger clonotypes were present in naive repertoires, especially CD8 naive repertoires, and these clonotypes were possibly memory cells re-expressing CD45RA. RNA-based TCR counts may be affected by expression changes linked to T cell activation and differentiation.

Library creation used UMI-ligation and nested PCR. An equimolar mix of two oligonucleotides covering both TRBC1 and TRBC2 was used as the beta constant-region primer. The ligated cDNA went through four rounds of PCR with nested alpha and beta constant-region primers together with the SP2 primer. A single-stranded oligonucleotide carrying the SP2 primer and a 12-nucleotide UMI was ligated to the 3' end of the cDNA by T4 RNA ligase 1. The ligation reaction was incubated at 16°C for about 18-24 hours. To avoid over-amplification, PCR2 was usually performed as a SYBR Green qPCR and halted once a predetermined threshold was reached. Apart from the first purification, every purification step used Agencourt AMPure XP magnetic beads. Libraries were quantified by Qubit and checked on a TapeStation, with a main peak expected near 650 bp. Pooled libraries were sequenced on an Illumina MiSeq with v2 2x251 paired-end kits, typically giving roughly 0.95-2 million reads per sample. Libraries were pooled at approximately 3.6 nM per sample, and roughly 5-7.5% PhiX was added to improve cluster recognition. The study's processing was this. V and J genes were assigned to Demultiplexor-processed FASTQ reads by Decombinator through tag matching, with a single base-pair mismatch being allowed. Collapsinator relied on UMIs to fix sequencing errors as well as frequency errors caused by PCR heterogeneity. TCRs were translated and CDR3s were extracted from the conserved cysteine to the FGXG phenylalanine by CDR3Translator, with non-productive sequences being flagged. Gini, Shannon entropy and inverse Simpson indices were calculated on repertoires that had been subsampled to equal numbers of UMI-defined TCRs. Within the linear range, a power law was fitted by maximum likelihood to the distributions of clonotype abundance. For one naive CD8 sample, the pipeline and MIGEC produced similar UMI counts, unique TCR numbers and clonal distributions. In one analysis, naive TCRs also found in any memory subset of the same donor were removed from the naive repertoire. Repertoires were searched for about 7,000 CMV-associated CDR3 sequences compiled from VDJdb and a published dataset. TCRdb's own reprocessing of the public reads used fastp at Q25 and MiXCR and kept productive beta chains. Here each entry gathers all rows of one CDR3 protein and keeps the most common genes and DNA. These V and J calls are TCRdb output, not the study's own analysis. The sample table holds 95,000 to 110,000 distinct CDR3 sequences, of which approximately 14% were seen once. The top ten clonotypes cover 2.8% of the sample.

This clonotype occurred a few times. Its cognate antigen has yet to be identified. No base quality information exists; no much larger clone differs at one position. TCR alpha and beta chain libraries were amplified separately from the second PCR step onward. The CMV status of each donor was determined by measuring IFNgamma production from CD4+ T cells after fresh PBMCs had been stimulated overnight with CMV viral lysate. CD4 T cells were positively selected with Miltenyi beads, followed by positive selection of CD8 T cells from the CD4-negative fraction. Cells were stained for CD3, CD4, CD8, CD45RA, CD27 and a live/dead dye and were sorted on a BD Aria II into four subsets based on CD45RA and CD27. Blood was obtained from three healthy volunteers, and the blood from each volunteer was fractionated into CD4 and CD8 T cells and subsequently into four differentiation subsets. Around 120 ml of peripheral blood was drawn per donor, and PBMC were isolated by Ficoll-Paque PLUS density-gradient centrifugation. After sorting, cells were lysed in RLT buffer, RNA was extracted using a Qiagen RNeasy kit, and the extracted RNA was stored at -80 degrees C.

The CDR3, from cysteine to phenylalanine, totals 16 residues. Only the CDR3 region is kept as DNA, spanning 48 bases read in frame from base 1. CDR1 and CDR2, looked up from the germline V gene, are LGHNA and YNFKEQ. V loses 1 base of germline sequence and J loses 10 bases, and the interval between the two ends is 17 bases. Specimen: naive CD8+ T cells from blood. The sample's cell subset or site, from its label and the paper: naive T cells, CD45RA high CD27+. The chain joins TRBV4-2 to TRBJ1-6; the D gene is perhaps TRBD1, from 6 matching bases. The TCR was taken from a human donor in good health. The CDR3 has the sequence CASSQGETGDGSPLHF. The DNA is TGTGCCAGCAGCCAAGGAGAGACAGGAGATGGCTCACCCCTCCACTTT.